This T cell receptor (beta chain) was identified in a study of blood T cell repertoires in COVID-19. At the level of the study: Samples came from the United States, Italy and Spain, spanning acute and convalescent COVID-19. PBMCs, B-cell-depleted T cells, or T cells were the source of the cDNA or gDNA that made up the material.

The CDR3 is 14 amino acids. Germline loops: CDR1 LNHNV, CDR2 YYDKDF (reference sequence). The authors' processing: Amplification of reference gene primers provided the estimated nucleated cell counts. Libraries were prepared by immunoSEQ multiplex PCR; TCRdb keeps only in-frame clonotypes and omits some of them. The DNA gave D and trimming, while V, J and clone size come from that table. The sample shows 410,000 or so clones, 80% to 90% of them seen only once. As regards this clone: At one of its ends the junction is not consistent with the germline gene, which may arise from a read error.

The chain joins TRBV15 to TRBJ2-7; weak D call: TRBD1 (6 bases). The sequenced sample consisted of peripheral blood. The receptor's source is a woman aged 30 to 39 with active or convalescent COVID-19. In DNA form, the CDR3 reads TGTGCCGCCAGCCGGGACATGATTTCCTACGAGCAGTACTTC. This encodes CAASRDMISYEQYF.